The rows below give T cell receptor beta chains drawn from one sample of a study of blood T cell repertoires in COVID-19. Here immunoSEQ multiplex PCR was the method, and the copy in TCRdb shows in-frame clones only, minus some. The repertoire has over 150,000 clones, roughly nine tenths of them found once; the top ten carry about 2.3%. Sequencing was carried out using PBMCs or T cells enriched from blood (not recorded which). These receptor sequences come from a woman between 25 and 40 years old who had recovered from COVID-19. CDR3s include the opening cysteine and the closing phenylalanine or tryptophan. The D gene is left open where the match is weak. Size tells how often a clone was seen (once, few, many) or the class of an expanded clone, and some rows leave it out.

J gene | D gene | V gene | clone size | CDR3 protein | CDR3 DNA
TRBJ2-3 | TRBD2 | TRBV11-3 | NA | CASSLSASGTRGDTQYF | TGTGCCAGCAGCTTAAGCGCTAGCGGAACCCGCGGAGATACGCAGTATTTT
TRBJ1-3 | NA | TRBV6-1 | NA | CASSEGLPGNTIYF | TGTGCCAGCAGTGAAGGCCTACCTGGAAACACCATATATTTT
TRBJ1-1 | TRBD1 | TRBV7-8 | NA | CASSLQGVGEAFF | TGTGCCAGCAGCTTGCAGGGGGTGGGGGAAGCTTTCTTT
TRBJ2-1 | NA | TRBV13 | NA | CASSLIVSNEQFF | TGTGCCAGCAGCTTAATTGTTAGCAATGAGCAGTTCTTC
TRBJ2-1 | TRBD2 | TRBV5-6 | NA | CASSSSTGLAGVNEQFF | TGTGCCAGCAGCTCCAGCACGGGACTAGCGGGGGTTAATGAGCAGTTCTTC
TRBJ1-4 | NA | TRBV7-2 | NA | CASSLYPVGFGGEKLFF | TGTGCCAGCAGCTTATATCCCGTGGGCTTCGGAGGGGAAAAACTGTTTTTT
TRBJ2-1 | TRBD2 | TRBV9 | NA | CASSVSSGTIHEQFF | TGTGCCAGCAGCGTCTCTAGCGGGACAATCCATGAGCAGTTCTTC
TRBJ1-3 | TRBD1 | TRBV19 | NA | CASSTDREENTIYF | TGTGCCAGTAGTACTGACAGGGAGGAAAACACCATATATTTT
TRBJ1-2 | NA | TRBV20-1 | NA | CSVLDSYGYTF | TGCAGTGTCCTCGACAGTTATGGCTACACCTTC
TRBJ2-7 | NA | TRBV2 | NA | CASSENRAQGEQYF | TGTGCCAGCAGTGAGAACAGGGCCCAAGGCGAGCAGTACTTC
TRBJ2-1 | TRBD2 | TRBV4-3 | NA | CASSLQEGGAVDEQFF | TGCGCCAGCAGCCTCCAAGAGGGAGGGGCCGTGGATGAGCAGTTCTTC
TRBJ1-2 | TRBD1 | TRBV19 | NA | CASRSTGGYGYTF | TGTGCCAGTAGATCGACAGGGGGCTATGGCTACACCTTC
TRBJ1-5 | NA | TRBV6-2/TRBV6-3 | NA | CASSFSTLGGNQPQHF | TGTGCCAGCAGTTTTTCGACCCTCGGAGGCAATCAGCCCCAGCATTTT
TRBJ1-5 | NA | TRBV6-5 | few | CASSYKGDSNQPQHF | TGTGCCAGCAGTTACAAGGGGGATAGCAATCAGCCCCAGCATTTT
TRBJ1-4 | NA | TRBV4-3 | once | CASSQDGTAGLREKLFF | TGCGCCAGCAGCCAAGACGGTACGGCAGGGTTGCGAGAAAAACTGTTTTTT
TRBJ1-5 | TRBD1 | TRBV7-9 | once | CASTNSGGSDQPQHF | TGTGCCAGCACCAACTCAGGGGGAAGCGATCAGCCCCAGCATTTT
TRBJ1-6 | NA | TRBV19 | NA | CASSINRVVNSPLHF | TGTGCCAGTAGTATCAACAGGGTGGTCAATTCACCCCTCCACTTT
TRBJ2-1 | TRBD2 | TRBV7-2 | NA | CASSLERAGGNEQFF | TGTGCCAGCAGCTTAGAGAGAGCGGGAGGCAATGAGCAGTTCTTC
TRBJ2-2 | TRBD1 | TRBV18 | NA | CASSPQRQGTGELFF | TGTGCCAGCTCACCACAAAGACAGGGGACCGGGGAGCTGTTTTTT
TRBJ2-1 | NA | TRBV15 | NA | CATSRSNGVALANEQFF | TGTGCCACCAGCAGATCCAACGGGGTAGCGCTTGCCAATGAGCAGTTCTTC
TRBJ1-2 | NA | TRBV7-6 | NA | CASSLGDTGQGHYGYTF | TGTGCCAGCAGCTTGGGGGATACAGGGCAGGGTCACTATGGCTACACCTTC
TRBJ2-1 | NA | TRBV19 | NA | CASSSPTGGSYNEQFF | TGTGCCAGTAGTAGCCCGACAGGAGGATCCTACAATGAGCAGTTCTTC
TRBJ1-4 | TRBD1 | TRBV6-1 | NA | CASSHRGIANEKLFF | TGTGCCAGCAGCCACAGGGGGATAGCTAATGAAAAACTGTTTTTT
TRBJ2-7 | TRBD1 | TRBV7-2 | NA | CASSSAGTGVNEQYF | TGTGCCAGCAGCTCCGCCGGGACAGGGGTAAACGAGCAGTACTTC
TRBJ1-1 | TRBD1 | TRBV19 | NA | CASSKQGDRREAFF | TGTGCCAGTAGTAAACAGGGGGACCGTCGTGAAGCTTTCTTT
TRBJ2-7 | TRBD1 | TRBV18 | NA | CASSPGQGIPEQYF | TGTGCCAGCTCACCGGGACAGGGTATCCCCGAGCAGTACTTC
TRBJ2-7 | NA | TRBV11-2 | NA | CASSQTGGEQYF | TGTGCCAGCAGCCAGACCGGGGGCGAGCAGTACTTC
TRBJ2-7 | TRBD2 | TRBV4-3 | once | CASSQSSGESSYEQYF | TGCGCCAGCAGCCAATCTAGCGGGGAAAGCTCCTACGAGCAGTACTTC
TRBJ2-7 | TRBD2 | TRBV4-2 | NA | CASSQDTSGESYEQYF | TGTGCCAGCAGCCAAGACACTAGCGGGGAATCCTACGAGCAGTACTTC
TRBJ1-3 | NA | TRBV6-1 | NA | CASSELAVSGNTIYF | TGTGCCAGCAGTGAATTGGCAGTCTCTGGAAACACCATATATTTT
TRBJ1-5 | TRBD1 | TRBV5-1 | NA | CASSLGDRASNQPQHF | TGCGCCAGCAGCTTGGGGGACAGGGCTAGCAATCAGCCCCAGCATTTT
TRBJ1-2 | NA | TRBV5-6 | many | CASSTPGGYGYTF | TGTGCCAGCAGCACCCCCGGGGGCTATGGCTACACCTTC
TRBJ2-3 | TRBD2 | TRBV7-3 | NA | CASSSGTSGRAGDTQYF | TGTGCCAGCAGCTCCGGGACTAGCGGGAGGGCCGGAGATACGCAGTATTTT
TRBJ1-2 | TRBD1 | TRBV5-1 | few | CASSVQGAQDGYTF | TGCGCCAGCAGCGTACAGGGGGCGCAGGATGGCTACACCTTC
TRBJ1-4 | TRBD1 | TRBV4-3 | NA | CASSQDLPGGYIEKLFF | TGCGCCAGCAGCCAAGATCTCCCAGGGGGCTATATAGAAAAACTGTTTTTT
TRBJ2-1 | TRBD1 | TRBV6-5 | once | CASSYSSGQGTNEQFF | TGTGCCAGCAGTTACTCTTCCGGACAGGGTACCAATGAGCAGTTCTTC
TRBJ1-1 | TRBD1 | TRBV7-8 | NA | CASSLQGGMNTEAFF | TGTGCCAGCAGCTTACAGGGGGGTATGAACACTGAAGCTTTCTTT
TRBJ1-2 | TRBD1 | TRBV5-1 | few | CASSLSTGDYGYTF | TGCGCCAGCAGCTTGTCGACAGGGGATTATGGCTACACCTTC
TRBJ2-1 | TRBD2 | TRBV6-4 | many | CASSDSSAGDYNEQFF | TGTGCCAGCAGTGACTCGTCTGCGGGGGATTACAATGAGCAGTTCTTC
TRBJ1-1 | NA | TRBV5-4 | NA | CASSLFISTEAFF | TGTGCCAGCAGCTTGTTTATTTCCACTGAAGCTTTCTTT
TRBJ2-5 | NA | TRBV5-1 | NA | CASSLGGEEGETQYF | TGCGCCAGCAGCTTGGGCGGGGAAGAAGGGGAGACCCAGTACTTC
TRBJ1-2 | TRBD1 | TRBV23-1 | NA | CASSQQGGYGYTF | TGCGCCAGCAGTCAACAGGGGGGCTATGGCTACACCTTC
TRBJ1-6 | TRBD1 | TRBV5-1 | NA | CASSPTTGGGSPLHF | TGCGCCAGCAGCCCAACTACAGGGGGAGGTTCACCCCTCCACTTT
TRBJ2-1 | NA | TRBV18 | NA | CASSPSLRTLVGEQFF | TGTGCCAGCTCACCCTCCCTTCGGACTCTTGTGGGAGAGCAGTTCTTC
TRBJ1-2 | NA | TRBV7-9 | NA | CASSLARTTTTSIYGYTF | TGTGCCAGCAGCTTAGCGCGTACAACCACTACATCCATTTATGGCTACACCTTC
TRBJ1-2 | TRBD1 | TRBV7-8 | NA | CASSLFSGTGGSGYTF | TGTGCCAGCAGCTTATTCTCCGGGACAGGGGGCTCTGGCTACACCTTC